These T cell receptor beta chains were read from a single sample in a study of blood T cell repertoires in COVID-19. Only in-frame clones appear in the TCRdb table, and some are missing; sequencing was by immunoSEQ multiplex PCR. The sample holds more than 300,000 clones, 92% seen once. The sample taken for sequencing was PBMCs or T cells enriched from blood (not recorded which). These TCRs come from a woman aged 25 to 39 who had recovered from COVID-19. Each CDR3 is given with its conserved first and last residue. D genes are given only for firm matches. Clone size appears in some rows only: once, few, many, or a class for an expanded clone.

TRBJ2-1 | TRBV5-1 | . | . | CASSLPGNEQFF | TGCGCCAGCAGCTTGCCCGGGAATGAGCAGTTCTTC
TRBJ2-3 | TRBV15 | . | TRBD2 | CATSPRRLAGGHTQYF | TGTGCCACCAGCCCCCGCAGACTAGCGGGGGGTCATACGCAGTATTTT
TRBJ2-7 | TRBV9 | . | . | CASSVGGGPAAEQYF | TGTGCCAGCAGCGTAGGTGGGGGCCCGGCTGCCGAGCAGTACTTC
TRBJ2-3 | TRBV7-2 | . | . | CASSSKQGYTDTQYF | TGTGCCAGCAGCTCCAAACAGGGATACACAGATACGCAGTATTTT
TRBJ2-2 | TRBV25-1 | . | . | CASREYSGELFF | TGTGCCAGCAGAGAGTACAGCGGGGAGCTGTTTTTT
TRBJ1-1 | TRBV19 | . | TRBD1 | CASSISGQGGTEAFF | TGTGCCAGTAGTATCTCGGGACAGGGAGGAACTGAAGCTTTCTTT
TRBJ1-5 | TRBV24-1 | . | TRBD1 | CATASGTGYQPQHF | TGTGCCACCGCCTCCGGGACAGGCTATCAGCCCCAGCATTTT
TRBJ1-4 | TRBV5-1 | . | TRBD1 | CASSRGTVNEKLFF | TGCGCCAGCAGTCGCGGGACAGTAAATGAAAAACTGTTTTTT
TRBJ2-7 | TRBV27 | . | . | CASSLITGIEQYF | TGTGCCAGCAGTCTTATCACAGGTATCGAGCAGTACTTC
TRBJ1-1 | TRBV6-2/TRBV6-3 | . | TRBD1 | CASSYNLDRAFTEAFF | TGTGCCAGCAGTTACAACCTGGACAGGGCCTTCACTGAAGCTTTCTTT
TRBJ1-1 | TRBV28 | . | . | CASSPRQSGTEAFF | TGTGCCAGCAGTCCGCGGCAGTCCGGCACTGAAGCTTTCTTT
TRBJ2-1 | TRBV5-1 | . | . | CASSLGPLNEQFF | TGCGCCAGCAGCTTGGGTCCCCTCAATGAGCAGTTCTTC
TRBJ2-1 | TRBV4-1 | . | . | CASSQDFNGLPSYNEQFF | TGCGCCAGCAGCCAAGATTTTAACGGACTGCCCTCCTACAATGAGCAGTTCTTC
TRBJ2-5 | TRBV14 | . | . | CASSQEWWQGSRETQYF | TGTGCCAGCAGCCAAGAATGGTGGCAGGGGTCGCGAGAGACCCAGTACTTC
TRBJ2-2 | TRBV9 | . | TRBD2 | CASSPRGGANTGELFF | TGTGCCAGCAGCCCCCGCGGGGGGGCCAACACCGGGGAGCTGTTTTTT
TRBJ2-7 | TRBV4-1 | . | . | CASSQDRGPYEQYF | TGCGCCAGCAGCCAAGATCGCGGGCCCTACGAGCAGTACTTC
TRBJ2-7 | TRBV5-1 | . | . | CASSLGQYRYEQYF | TGCGCCAGCAGCTTGGGACAATACCGCTACGAGCAGTACTTC
TRBJ2-6 | TRBV6-6 | once | . | CASSTPPAGANVLTF | TGTGCCAGCAGTACTCCCCCCGCTGGGGCCAACGTCCTGACTTTC
TRBJ1-1 | TRBV28 | . | TRBD1 | CASSLQGADEAFF | TGTGCCAGCAGTTTACAGGGGGCGGATGAGGCTTTCTTT
TRBJ2-3 | TRBV21-1 | . | . | CASSTRQGASTDTQYF | TGTGCCAGCAGCACCAGACAGGGGGCGAGCACAGATACGCAGTATTTT
TRBJ2-1 | TRBV30 | once | . | CAWELASFNEQFF | TGTGCCTGGGAACTAGCTTCCTTCAATGAGCAGTTCTTC
TRBJ1-4 | TRBV3-1/TRBV3-2 | . | . | CASRRGNTGTTNEKLFF | TGTGCCAGCAGGAGGGGCAACACAGGGACAACTAATGAAAAACTGTTTTTT
TRBJ2-2 | TRBV5-8 | . | TRBD1 | CASSQGTGELFF | TGTGCCAGTTCACAGGGGACCGGGGAGCTGTTTTTT